The entry below describes one T cell receptor (beta chain). Relative to the germline gene, one junction end is altered; a read error may explain this. The second PCR ran roughly 6 to 11 cycles with a sample-barcoded 5' primer and J-beta primers. TCRdb used MiXCR to reprocess the 5' RACE reads, holding one entry per CDR3 protein. The table has 800,000 to 950,000 distinct CDR3 sequences, just under 30% seen once. This specimen belongs to a study of blood T cells in healthy people across ages. These data were likewise used in another study, on T cells of mothers and their children.

This TCR came from a woman aged 40 to 55 in good health. Sequencing was performed on blood.

The CDR3 coding sequence is TGTGCTAGCAGCTTAGCGGGACCTGGGAGCACAGATACGCAGTATTTT. It encodes CASSLAGPGSTDTQYF. The chain carries TRBV7-7 and TRBJ2-3, with 8 bases fitting TRBD2. Germline V CDR1 and CDR2: SSHAT, FNYEAQ (reference sequence). The CDR3 loop spans 16 amino acids.